This is a list of T cell receptor beta chains from one sample in a study of post-analysis software for immune sequencing data. MiXCR was run by TCRdb on the PCR reads, yielding one entry per CDR3 protein. The repertoire holds about 770,000 distinct CDR3 sequences, more than 45% seen once, with over 4.5% in the top ten. Sequencing input: blood. Receptor source: a girl between 5 and 17 years old with multiple sclerosis. CDR3s include the opening cysteine and the closing phenylalanine or tryptophan. A D gene is named only where the DNA matches it firmly. Some rows have no size entry. The others give once, few or many, or a class for an expanded clone.

V,D,size,J,CDR3,DNA
TRBV6-5,-,once,TRBJ1-6,CASSYRQGFSSPLHF,TGTGCCAGCAGTTACCGGCAGGGGTTCAGTTCACCCCTCCACTTT
TRBV7-9,-,-,TRBJ1-5,CASSLGQHQHQPQHF,TGTGCCAGCAGCTTGGGGCAGCACCAGCATCAGCCCCAGCATTTT
TRBV27,TRBD2,few,TRBJ2-6,CASSASSGSLSGANVLTF,TGTGCCAGCAGCGCATCTAGCGGGAGCCTCTCTGGGGCCAACGTCCTGACTTTC
TRBV12-3/TRBV12-4,-,-,TRBJ2-3,CASSPTGLNTDTQYF,TGTGCCAGCAGTCCGACGGGACTCAACACAGATACGCAGTATTTT
TRBV11-2,-,once,TRBJ2-6,CASSSGIWAQSANVLTF,TGTGCCAGCAGCTCCGGGATCTGGGCTCAGAGTGCCAACGTCCTGACTTTC
TRBV5-1,-,-,TRBJ2-1,CASATGPYNEQFF,TGCGCCAGCGCAACCGGGCCCTACAATGAGCAGTTCTTC
TRBV4-1,TRBD1,few,TRBJ1-5,CASSQEPGTGGVQPQHF,TGCGCCAGCAGCCAAGAGCCCGGGACAGGGGGGGTTCAGCCCCAGCATTTT
TRBV5-1,-,-,TRBJ2-1,CASSLFGLGQGDKEQFF,TGCGCCAGCAGCTTGTTTGGCTTGGGACAAGGGGATAAGGAGCAGTTCTTC
TRBV7-9,TRBD2,-,TRBJ2-7,CASSSGTRTSYEQYF,TGTGCCAGCAGCTCCGGGACTAGAACCTCCTACGAGCAGTACTTC
TRBV27,-,once,TRBJ2-2,CASSLYGGELFF,TGTGCCAGCAGTTTATATGGCGGGGAGCTGTTTTTT
TRBV12-3/TRBV12-4,-,-,TRBJ2-4,CASSLLVLGIGAKNIQYF,TGTGCCAGCAGTTTGCTGGTCCTGGGGATCGGAGCCAAAAACATTCAGTACTTC
TRBV20-1,TRBD2,few,TRBJ2-3,CSARAGAGNTQYF,TGCAGTGCCAGAGCGGGAGCCGGGAATACGCAGTATTTT
TRBV2,TRBD1,-,TRBJ2-1,CARYGRTGNNEQFF,TGTGCCAGGTACGGAAGGACAGGGAACAATGAGCAGTTCTTC
TRBV6-1,-,-,TRBJ1-3,CASSDSTPFSGNTIYF,TGTGCCAGCAGTGATTCGACACCGTTCTCTGGAAACACCATATATTTT
TRBV7-2,TRBD1,few,TRBJ2-4,CASSLEPQGAKNIQYF,TGTGCCAGCAGCTTAGAGCCACAGGGGGCGAAAAACATTCAGTACTTC
TRBV4-3,-,-,TRBJ2-4,CASSQETGSDIQYF,TGCGCCAGCAGCCAAGAAACGGGCTCGGACATTCAGTACTTC
TRBV4-3,-,few,TRBJ2-1,CASSQDGLERVPYNEQFF,TGCGCCAGCAGCCAAGATGGGCTAGAGCGGGTACCCTACAATGAGCAGTTCTTC
TRBV29-1,-,few,TRBJ2-5,CSVGPSGETQYF,TGCAGCGTTGGGCCCTCGGGGGAGACCCAGTACTTC
TRBV29-1,-,few,TRBJ1-2,CSVYNYGYTF,TGCAGCGTATATAACTATGGCTACACCTTC
TRBV3-1,-,-,TRBJ2-7,CASSQEGFAYEQYF,TGTGCCAGCAGCCAAGAAGGGTTCGCCTACGAGCAGTACTTC
TRBV20-1,-,few,TRBJ2-7,CSAYVTGRDLYEQYF,TGCAGTGCTTACGTCACAGGGAGGGATCTGTACGAGCAGTACTTC
TRBV29-1,TRBD1,-,TRBJ2-1,CSVFRQGDPNEQFF,TGCAGCGTTTTCAGACAGGGGGATCCCAATGAGCAGTTCTTC
TRBV7-7,TRBD2,-,TRBJ2-2,CASGPGTSGKDAGELFF,TGTGCTAGCGGCCCGGGGACTAGCGGGAAAGACGCCGGGGAGCTGTTTTTT
TRBV11-2,-,few,TRBJ2-7,CASSAYGSYEQYF,TGTGCCAGCAGCGCCTACGGGTCCTACGAGCAGTACTTC
TRBV20-1,TRBD2,few,TRBJ2-1,CSASNTSGSGNEQFF,TGCAGTGCTAGTAATACTAGCGGAAGTGGCAATGAGCAGTTCTTC
TRBV28,TRBD1,-,TRBJ2-2,CASSLRRTGGTGELFF,TGTGCCAGCAGTTTACGCCGGACAGGGGGCACCGGGGAGCTGTTTTTT
TRBV6-6,-,-,TRBJ1-5,CASSAPGFNQPQHF,TGTGCCAGCAGTGCACCGGGGTTCAATCAGCCCCAGCATTTT
TRBV29-1,-,many,TRBJ1-2,CSVEDPWSGYTF,TGCAGCGTTGAAGATCCGTGGTCAGGCTACACCTTC
TRBV6-5,-,many,TRBJ1-6,CASSYSTRDSPLHF,TGTGCCAGCAGTTACTCGACCCGGGATTCACCCCTCCACTTT
TRBV7-3,TRBD2,-,TRBJ2-3,CASRTSGRETDTQYF,TGTGCCAGCAGGACTAGCGGGAGGGAAACAGATACGCAGTATTTT
TRBV20-1,TRBD1,many,TRBJ2-7,CSARDWGTAIYEQYF,TGCAGTGCTAGAGATTGGGGGACAGCAATCTACGAGCAGTACTTC
TRBV12-3/TRBV12-4,-,-,TRBJ1-5,CASSLYSWPQHF,TGTGCCAGCAGTTTATATTCTTGGCCCCAGCATTTT
TRBV7-2,-,-,TRBJ1-5,CASSLAPIGNQPQHF,TGTGCCAGCAGCTTAGCCCCCATCGGGAATCAGCCCCAGCATTTT
TRBV7-9,-,-,TRBJ2-1,CASSLEDGLSGEQFF,TGTGCCAGCAGCTTAGAGGATGGACTATCGGGTGAGCAGTTCTTC
TRBV20-1,-,few,TRBJ2-1,CSARGLGYNEQFF,TGCAGTGCTAGAGGGTTAGGATACAATGAGCAGTTCTTC
TRBV7-2,TRBD1,-,TRBJ1-1,CASSSGGTGGAEAFF,TGTGCCAGCAGCTCAGGGGGGACAGGGGGGGCTGAAGCTTTCTTT
TRBV10-3,-,few,TRBJ2-7,CAISLREPYEQYF,TGTGCCATCAGTCTCAGGGAGCCCTACGAGCAGTACTTC
TRBV12-3/TRBV12-4,TRBD1,-,TRBJ2-7,CASSLQGASYEQYF,TGTGCCAGCAGTTTACAGGGGGCGTCCTACGAGCAGTACTTC
TRBV14,-,few,TRBJ2-1,CASSQDKWSEQFF,TGTGCCAGCAGCCAAGATAAGTGGAGTGAGCAGTTCTTC
TRBV6-5,TRBD1,few,TRBJ2-1,CASRRGQRSLDEQFF,TGTGCCAGCAGACGGGGACAGCGGTCGTTAGATGAGCAGTTCTTC
TRBV11-2,TRBD2,-,TRBJ2-1,CASSRGLAGGPGEQFF,TGTGCCAGCAGCCGGGGACTAGCGGGAGGGCCGGGTGAGCAGTTCTTC
TRBV20-1,-,-,TRBJ2-3,CSAKWWTVTQYF,TGCAGTGCTAAGTGGTGGACAGTTACGCAGTATTTT
TRBV11-2,TRBD2,-,TRBJ2-7,CASSLDAGGYEQYF,TGTGCCAGCAGCTTAGACGCGGGAGGCTACGAGCAGTACTTC
TRBV19,-,-,TRBJ2-5,CASSDPSLTGRETQYF,TGTGCCAGTAGTGACCCTTCCTTGACAGGAAGGGAGACCCAGTACTTC
TRBV11-2,-,-,TRBJ2-3,CASSLSGRTYSVGTDTQYF,TGTGCCAGCAGCTTAAGTGGCAGGACCTATTCCGTCGGCACAGATACGCAGTATTTT
TRBV9,-,-,TRBJ2-1,CASSPGGTPHNEQFF,TGTGCCAGCAGCCCAGGCGGGACACCCCACAATGAGCAGTTCTTC
TRBV6-2/TRBV6-3,-,few,TRBJ1-2,CASSYSSGRNYGYTF,TGTGCCAGCAGTTACTCTTCAGGGCGAAACTATGGCTACACCTTC
TRBV28,TRBD2,few,TRBJ2-3,CASSDQTSGSPDTQYF,TGTGCCAGCAGTGACCAAACTAGCGGGAGTCCAGATACGCAGTATTTT
TRBV18,TRBD1,-,TRBJ2-7,CASSPLRTGPSYEQYF,TGTGCCAGCTCACCACTTAGGACAGGGCCCTCCTACGAGCAGTACTTC
TRBV25-1,-,-,TRBJ1-2,CASREGPTYGYTF,TGTGCCAGCAGAGAGGGCCCGACTTATGGCTACACCTTC
TRBV5-1,-,few,TRBJ1-5,CASSLGDNSNQPQHF,TGCGCCAGCAGCTTGGGGGACAACAGCAATCAGCCCCAGCATTTT
TRBV29-1,-,few,TRBJ1-4,CSVEVGEKLFF,TGCAGCGTTGAAGTTGGGGAAAAACTGTTTTTT
TRBV15,-,-,TRBJ2-7,CATSEAGEQYF,TGTGCCACCAGCGAGGCGGGCGAGCAGTACTTC
TRBV2,-,few,TRBJ2-1,CASLYNEQFF,TGTGCCAGCCTTTACAATGAGCAGTTCTTC
TRBV12-3/TRBV12-4,-,-,TRBJ2-7,CASRDIGGLGSYNEQYF,TGTGCCAGTCGGGACATAGGGGGGCTGGGATCCTACAATGAGCAGTACTTC
TRBV11-3,-,-,TRBJ2-3,CASSTRWGHFDTDTQYF,TGTGCCAGCAGCACCAGATGGGGACACTTCGACACAGATACGCAGTATTTT
TRBV7-9,TRBD2,-,TRBJ2-1,CASSRTSGNYNEQFF,TGTGCCAGCAGCCGCACTAGCGGGAACTACAATGAGCAGTTCTTC
TRBV5-5,-,-,TRBJ1-5,CASSSQGNNQPQHF,TGTGCCAGCAGCTCCCAGGGGAACAATCAGCCCCAGCATTTT
TRBV7-2,-,-,TRBJ2-1,CASSLALRGNEQFF,TGTGCCAGCAGCTTAGCGCTTAGAGGCAATGAGCAGTTCTTC